The 22 T cell receptor beta chains given below trace back to one sample, sequenced in a study of cytomegalovirus exposure and HLA in healthy donors. With 60 Vbeta and 13 Jbeta primers, the PCR was carried out. The table came from immunoSEQ multiplex PCR; TCRdb's copy has only in-frame clones and leaves some out. The table includes around 190,000 clones, around three quarters detected once. Sequenced input: PBMCs. The receptors here all came from a man aged 30 to 39 in good health and CMV-seronegative.

The V gene is TRBV5-1, the J gene TRBJ2-1; no definite D call. The CDR3 runs 12 residues. Looked up from germline, CDR1 is SGHRS and CDR2 is YFSETQ. V dropped 7 bases and J dropped 7 bases, with 12 bases sitting between them. CDR3 coding DNA: TGCGCCAGCCGCCTAGGTGGTAATGAGCAGTTCTTC. Protein: CASRLGGNEQFF.

The count of this clone is one. V and J are TRBV15 and TRBJ2-5; D unclear. Between the trimmed V and J ends, which lost 1 base and 5 bases, there was a span of 23 bases. Germline CDR1 reads LNHNV; CDR2 reads YYDKDF (reference sequence). The CDR3 covers 18 residues. The CDR3 sequence: CATSRVKFATWPTETQYF. As DNA, the CDR3 is TGTGCCACCAGCAGAGTTAAATTTGCGACATGGCCCACCGAGACCCAGTACTTC.

The rearrangement links TRBV28 to TRBJ2-7; TRBD2 matches 7 bases. CDR3 size: 14 residues. Germline CDR1 MDHEN, CDR2 SYDVKM. With 3 bases clipped from V and 6 bases from J, the junction kept 8 bases outside the gene matches. The CDR3 sequence is CASSLVGGPSEQYF. For the CDR3, the DNA is TGTGCCAGCAGTTTGGTGGGAGGGCCTTCCGAGCAGTACTTC.

This chain uses TRBV30 with TRBJ1-2; 9 bases match TRBD1. The CDR3 contains 15 residues. V was pared by 4 bases and J by 5 bases, with 11 bases of the junction left unmatched. Germline V gene lookup returns CDR1 GTSNPN and CDR2 SVGIG (reference sequence). The CDR3 coding sequence is TGTGCCTGGAACCTTCAGGGACAGGGAGAATATGGCTACACCTTC. Protein: CAWNLQGQGEYGYTF.

This sequence joins TRBV10-3 and TRBJ2-5; TRBD2 aligns across 10 bases. The CDR3 is made up of 13 amino acids. The V segment lost 9 bases and the J segment 5 bases; nucleotides outside the gene matches: 6. Per the germline V gene, CDR1 is ENHRY and CDR2 is SYGVKD. CDR3: CAIGAGGRETQYF. The CDR3 DNA follows: TGTGCCATTGGAGCGGGAGGGAGGGAGACCCAGTACTTC.

CDR3 DNA sequence: TGTGCCAGCAGCTTAAACCCCGCGTCTCATGGCTACACCTTC. Translation gives CASSLNPASHGYTF. The chain carries TRBV7-3 and TRBJ1-2; D ambiguous. V was clipped by 1 base and J by 6 bases, with 12 bases between them. CDR1 and CDR2 (germline): SGHTA, FQGTGA. This CDR3 spans 14 amino acids.

The V call is TRBV5-1, the J call TRBJ1-1, with 9 bases lining up with TRBD1. Germline-derived CDR1 and CDR2 are SGHRS and YFSETQ. The CDR3 sequence is 15 residues long. J gave up 1 base and V 4 bases, and 5 bases lay outside the gene matches. The CDR3 is CASSGDRAKNTEAFF. Written as DNA, the CDR3 is TGCGCCAGCAGCGGGGACAGGGCCAAGAACACTGAAGCTTTCTTT.

The chain combines TRBV7-6 with TRBJ2-3, with D possibly matching TRBD2 (5 bases). V lost 2 bases, J lost 3 bases, and 15 bases lay in between. The CDR3 covers 16 residues. Germline CDR1 reads SGHVS; CDR2 reads FNYEAQ. The CDR3 region has the DNA TGTGCCAGCAGCTTAAGTATCGGAGCGGAAACAGATACGCAGTATTTT. Its protein is CASSLSIGAETDTQYF.

The chain uses TRBV27 and TRBJ2-7; 9 bases align to TRBD2. The trim removed 4 bases at V and 6 bases at J, leaving 16 bases unmatched. The CDR3 sequence is 17 residues long. Germline-derived CDR1 and CDR2 are MNHEY and SMNVEV (reference sequence). The CDR3 spells CASSSPRSGSFPGEQYF. DNA of the CDR3: TGTGCCAGCAGTTCTCCGCGTAGCGGGAGCTTTCCAGGCGAGCAGTACTTC.

The CDR3 here is CASSSWTGVGGEAFF. The CDR3 DNA reads TGTGCCAGCAGTTCCTGGACAGGGGTCGGGGGAGAAGCTTTCTTT. J is TRBJ1-1 and V is TRBV5-4, with 9 bases aligning to TRBD1. The junction had 13 bases not matched to a gene; V was cut back by 5 bases and J by 8 bases. Germline loops: CDR1 SGHNT, CDR2 YYREEE (reference sequence). The length of the CDR3 is 15 residues. Using reference TRBV5-4 and TRBJ1-1 for the parts outside the CDR3, the full variable domain is ETGVTQSPTHLIKTRGQQVTLRCSSQSGHNTVSWYQQALGQGPQFIFQYYREEENGRGNFPPRFSGLQFPNYSSELNVNALELDDSALYLCASSSWTGVGGEAFFGQGTRLTVV.

This clone occurred many times. The CDR3 is CASSGFGTVYGYTF. CDR3 nucleotides: TGTGCCAGCAGTGGTTTCGGGACAGTTTATGGCTACACCTTC. The gene calls are TRBV6-5 and TRBJ1-2, with TRBD1 matching 7 bases. The V gene end was trimmed by 5 bases and the J gene end by 5 bases; junction bases not matched to a gene: 8. The CDR3 totals 14 residues. The germline V gene has CDR1 MNHEY and CDR2 SVGAGI.

The chain is built from TRBV11-1 and TRBJ2-5, with D hard to call. V dropped 1 base and J dropped 0 bases, with 3 bases sitting between them. The CDR3 spans 13 residues. In germline, CDR1 is SGHAT, CDR2 FQDESV (reference sequence). In nucleotides, the CDR3 is TGTGCCAGCAGCTTAGACTACCAAGAGACCCAGTACTTC. Translated: CASSLDYQETQYF. Full variable domain (missing parts from reference TRBV11-1 and TRBJ2-5): EAEVAQSPRYKITEKSQAVAFWCDPISGHATLYWYRQILGQGPELLVQFQDESVVDDSQLPKDRFSAERLKGVDSTLKIQPAELGDSAMYLCASSLDYQETQYFGPGTRLLVL.

This chain connects TRBV27 to TRBJ1-1, with 7 bases fitting TRBD1. CDR1 and CDR2 (germline): MNHEY, SMNVEV (reference sequence). The J segment lost 1 base and the V segment lost 3 bases, leaving 5 bases of the junction unmatched. The CDR3 has 15 amino acids. CDR3 nucleotides: TGTGCCAGCAGTTTCGTGTCAGGGGGGAACACTGAAGCTTTCTTT. Protein product: CASSFVSGGNTEAFF.

This clone is a singleton in its sample. The chain recombines TRBV2 with TRBJ2-1, with D tentatively TRBD2 (6 bases). The germline gives CDR1 SNHLY, CDR2 FYNNEI. The CDR3 spans 16 residues. Trimming removed 4 bases at V and 5 bases at J, with 18 bases between. In DNA form, the CDR3 reads TGTGCCAGCAGTGTCTTAGCGGAAGGACCCGACAATGAGCAGTTCTTC. Translation: CASSVLAEGPDNEQFF.

The rearrangement links TRBV7-9 to TRBJ2-3; 9 bases are a match to TRBD1. The CDR3 is made up of 16 amino acids. Germline CDR1 reads SEHNR; CDR2 reads FQNEAQ (reference sequence). V lost 5 bases and J lost 0; bases outside the gene matches: 6. The CDR3 coding sequence is TGTGCCAGCAGCGGGCGGGACAGGGAAAGCACAGATACGCAGTATTTT. Translation gives CASSGRDRESTDTQYF.

The chain employs TRBV28 and TRBJ2-3; TRBD2 agrees at 7 bases. In germline, CDR1 is MDHEN, CDR2 SYDVKM. The length of the CDR3 is 20 residues. V lost 8 bases to trimming and J lost 2 bases; unmatched junction nucleotides: 25. The CDR3 loop is CASVKVKREGTLNFTDTQYF. The CDR3 nucleotides read TGTGCCAGCGTTAAGGTGAAGCGGGAAGGAACCCTTAATTTCACAGATACGCAGTATTTT.

This clone was seen a single time. The rearrangement links TRBV19 to TRBJ1-1; D not certain. Trimming left V 3 bases short and J 0 bases short, with 8 bases between. The CDR3 has 14 residues. Germline CDR1 and CDR2: LNHDA and SQIVND (reference sequence). The CDR3 region is CASSMGSMNTEAFF. CDR3 DNA sequence: TGTGCCAGTAGTATGGGCAGTATGAACACTGAAGCTTTCTTT.

This clone turned up a few times. The CDR3, as DNA: TGTGCCAGCAGTTTATTAACAGGATCCTACGAGCAGTACTTC. Translating gives CASSLLTGSYEQYF. V is TRBV28 and J is TRBJ2-7; D might be TRBD1 (5 bases). This CDR3 comprises 14 residues. With 1 base removed from V and 1 base from J, the gap between germline ends came to 8 bases. Germline CDR1 and CDR2: MDHEN and SYDVKM. The full variable domain, completed using reference TRBV28 and TRBJ2-7, is DVKVTQSSRYLVKRTGEKVFLECVQDMDHENMFWYRQDPGLGLRLIYFSYDVKMKEKGDIPEGYSVSREKKERFSLILESASTNQTSMYLCASSLLTGSYEQYFGPGTRLTVT.

The chain carries TRBV7-8 and TRBJ2-7; no firm D call. The CDR3 is 13 residues long. Germline CDR1 is SGHVS and CDR2 is FQNEAQ. V was shortened by 0 bases and J by 7 bases, with 10 bases between the two germline ends. The CDR3 coding sequence is TGTGCCAGCAGCTTAGCTCAAAGCTGGGAGCAGTACTTC. Protein sequence: CASSLAQSWEQYF.

The chain recombines TRBV4-1 with TRBJ2-5, with D unresolved. Per the germline V gene, CDR1 is MGHRA and CDR2 is YSYEKL. This CDR3 has 14 residues. V was clipped by 1 base and J by 3 bases, with 9 bases between them. CDR3 in amino acids: CASSQGHTKETQYF. Here the CDR3 DNA reads TGCGCCAGCAGCCAAGGACACACCAAAGAGACCCAGTACTTC.

V usage is TRBV2 and J usage is TRBJ1-1; possible D gene TRBD1, 6 bases. The V end lost 7 bases, the J end lost 7 bases, and 19 bases lay between the germline ends. CDR1 is SNHLY, CDR2 FYNNEI, per germline. The CDR3 is made up of 14 amino acids. The CDR3, as DNA: TGTGCCAGCATCCTGTCGGGGGGCCATGGTGAAGCTTTCTTT. Amino acids: CASILSGGHGEAFF.

The gene calls are TRBV6-6 and TRBJ2-3; 8 bases fit TRBD2. Germline V gene lookup returns CDR1 MNHNY and CDR2 SVGAGI (reference sequence). With V trimmed by 5 bases and J by 4 bases, 8 bases remained unmatched. The CDR3 extends over 15 amino acids. The CDR3 DNA follows: TGTGCCAGCAGTCCCCTGCGGGAGGCGGCAGATACGCAGTATTTT. It codes for CASSPLREAADTQYF.